The 13 T cell receptor beta chains reported below all come from one sample, sequenced in a study of blood T cell repertoires in COVID-19. The method was immunoSEQ multiplex PCR; TCRdb's version includes in-frame clones alone and lacks a portion of them. The data contain over 450,000 clones, 85% to 90% of them seen just once; the ten biggest clones take up 7.5% to 9.5%. Specimen: peripheral blood. The receptors stem from a woman aged 50 to 60 with COVID-19, enrolled during active disease.

This sequence joins TRBV5-6 and TRBJ2-7; 11 bases align to TRBD2. CDR1 and CDR2 (germline): SGHDT, YYEEEE. Germline trimming cut 0 bases from V and 3 bases from J; bases unmatched to any gene: 2. The CDR3 covers 15 residues. The CDR3 sequence is CASSLGLAGYYEQYF. The CDR3 DNA reads as TGTGCCAGCAGCTTGGGACTAGCGGGGTACTACGAGCAGTACTTC. Combining the CDR3 with reference TRBV5-6 and TRBJ2-7 gives the whole variable domain DAGVTQSPTHLIKTRGQQVTLRCSPKSGHDTVSWYQQALGQGPQFIFQYYEEEERQRGNFPDRFSGHQFPNYSSELNVNALLLGDSALYLCASSLGLAGYYEQYFGPGTRLTVT.

The chain is built from TRBV4-1 and TRBJ1-4, with 9 bases fitting TRBD1. Trimming took 1 base from V and 5 from J; bases not matched to a gene: 2. Germline V gene lookup returns CDR1 MGHRA and CDR2 YSYEKL. The CDR3 has 15 residues. The CDR3 is CASSQVGQGNEKLFF. The CDR3 coding sequence is TGCGCCAGCAGCCAAGTCGGACAGGGGAATGAAAAACTGTTTTTT.

Concerning this clone itself: Being one base from a much bigger clone, this may be a read error. The chain recombines TRBV6-4 with TRBJ1-1, with 9 bases matching TRBD1. J gave up 5 bases and V 6 bases, and 4 bases lay outside the gene matches. Germline V gene sequence: CDR1 MRHNA, CDR2 SNTAGT. The CDR3 contains 13 residues. The CDR3 bases are TGTGCCAGCAGGCGACAGGGGGAAACTGAAGCTTTCTTT. Residues: CASRRQGETEAFF.

This chain links TRBV12-5 with TRBJ1-4, with D perhaps matching TRBD1 (6 bases). The V gene lost 0 bases and the J gene lost 2 bases, with 7 bases spanning the gap. This CDR3 comprises 15 residues. In germline, CDR1 is LGHNT, CDR2 FRNRAP. The CDR3 DNA sequence: TGTGCTAGTGGTTTGGTCCAGGGGACTAATGAAAAACTGTTTTTT. Its translation: CASGLVQGTNEKLFF.

The genes are TRBV6-5 and TRBJ2-7, with D perhaps TRBD1 (6 bases). This CDR3 spans 14 amino acids. In germline, CDR1 is MNHEY, CDR2 SVGAGI. The V gene lost 5 bases and the J gene lost 13 bases, with 24 bases spanning the gap. The CDR3 region is CASSRQEPPWRFYF. The CDR3, as DNA: TGTGCCAGCAGTCGACAGGAGCCTCCTTGGAGGTTTTACTTC.

This clone showed up just a few times. The V and J genes are TRBV11-2 and TRBJ1-1; 8 positions agree with TRBD1. Germline V CDR1 and CDR2: SGHAT, FQNNGV. CDR3 length: 13 residues. Unmatched junction bases numbered 3, after V lost 5 bases and J lost 4 bases. The CDR3 loop is CASSAQGGTEAFF. CDR3 sequence (DNA): TGTGCCAGCAGCGCACAGGGGGGCACTGAAGCTTTCTTT.

The chain uses TRBV10-1 and TRBJ2-1; tentative D call: TRBD1 (5 bases). The germline V gene has CDR1 WNHNN and CDR2 SYGVQD (reference sequence). This CDR3 contains 14 residues. V lost 1 base and J 6 bases, leaving 10 bases between the germline ends. As DNA, the CDR3 is TGCGCCAGCAGTGAGTGGCAGGGTTCCAATGAGCAGTTCTTC. As protein: CASSEWQGSNEQFF.

This clone was detected only a few times. This rearrangement joins TRBV27 to TRBJ2-5, with unresolved D. The CDR3 contains 14 residues. Germline V lookup: CDR1 MNHEY, CDR2 SMNVEV (reference sequence). V lost 4 bases to trimming and J lost 1 base, with 10 bases between them. The chain's CDR3 is CASSSPGIQETQYF. The CDR3 bases are TGTGCCAGCAGTTCTCCGGGTATCCAAGAGACCCAGTACTTC.

V is TRBV9 and J is TRBJ1-1; 10 bases are a match to TRBD1. The CDR3 extends over 14 amino acids. The V segment lost 4 bases and the J segment 5 bases; nucleotides outside the gene matches: 5. Germline V gene data show CDR1 as SGDLS and CDR2 as YYNGEE. CDR3 nucleotide sequence: TGTGCCAGCAGCCGGGACAGGGGTCGGACTGAAGCTTTCTTT. Residues: CASSRDRGRTEAFF.

This clone was observed once. The rearrangement links TRBV9 to TRBJ1-1, with 8 nucleotides matching TRBD1. This CDR3 has 16 residues. CDR1 and CDR2 (germline): SGDLS, YYNGEE. The V gene end was trimmed by 2 bases and the J gene end by 4 bases; junction bases not matched to a gene: 10. The CDR3 DNA follows: TGTGCCAGCAGCGTCGAGATGCAGGGGGCGAGCACTGAAGCTTTCTTT. Its translation is CASSVEMQGASTEAFF.

The J gene is TRBJ2-7, the V gene TRBV6-5; 8 nucleotides agree with TRBD2. This CDR3 region has 15 residues. V lost 7 bases to trimming and J lost 3 bases; unmatched junction nucleotides: 11. CDR1 and CDR2 (germline): MNHEY, SVGAGI. CDR3 loop: CASNLGLGGVYEQYF. In nucleotides, the CDR3 is TGTGCCAGCAACCTGGGCCTCGGGGGGGTCTACGAGCAGTACTTC.

DNA for the CDR3: TGTGCCAGCACTCTCCGGGGGGGTGGCTACACCTTC. Amino acid sequence: CASTLRGGGYTF. The chain uses TRBV28 and TRBJ1-2; TRBD1 is a possible D gene (5 bases). V was trimmed by 7 bases and J by 7 bases, leaving 13 bases between them. The CDR3 is made up of 12 amino acids. CDR1 is MDHEN, CDR2 SYDVKM, per germline.

This clone appeared once. In nucleotides, the CDR3 is TGTGCCAGCAGTGATGGGCGGCAGTGGGGCGCGAACACCGGGGAGCTGTTTTTT. As protein: CASSDGRQWGANTGELFF. J is TRBJ2-2 and V is TRBV25-1; maybe TRBD1 (5 bases). From germline, CDR1 is MGHDK and CDR2 SYGVNS. The germline V and J ends were trimmed by 3 bases and 0 bases, with 17 bases remaining between them. The CDR3 length is 18 residues. Together with reference TRBV25-1 and TRBJ2-2, the CDR3 gives the full variable domain: EADIYQTPRYLVIGTGKKITLECSQTMGHDKMYWYQQDPGMELHLIHYSYGVNSTEKGDLSSESTVSRIRTEHFPLTLESARPSHTSQYLCASSDGRQWGANTGELFFGEGSRLTVL.